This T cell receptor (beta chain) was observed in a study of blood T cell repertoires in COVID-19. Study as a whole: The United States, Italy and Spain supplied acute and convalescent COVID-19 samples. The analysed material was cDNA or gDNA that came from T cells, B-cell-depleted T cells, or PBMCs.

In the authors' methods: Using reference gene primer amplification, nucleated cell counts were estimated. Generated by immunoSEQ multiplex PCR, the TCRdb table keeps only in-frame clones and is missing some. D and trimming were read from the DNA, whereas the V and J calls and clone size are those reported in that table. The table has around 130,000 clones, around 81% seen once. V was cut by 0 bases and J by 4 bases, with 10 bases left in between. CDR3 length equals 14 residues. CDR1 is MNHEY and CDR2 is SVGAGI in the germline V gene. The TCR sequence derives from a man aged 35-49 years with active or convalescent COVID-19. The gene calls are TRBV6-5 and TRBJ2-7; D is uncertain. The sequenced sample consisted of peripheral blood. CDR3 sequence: CASSYSPGKYEQYF. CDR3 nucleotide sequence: TGTGCCAGCAGTTACTCTCCAGGAAAATACGAGCAGTACTTC.